These 25 T cell receptor beta chains came from one sample sequenced in a study of Ad26.COV2.S vaccination and SARS-CoV-2 variants. The sample's treatment: around 19 received Ad26.COV2.S at low or high dose, single or two shots; several received placebo; per-sample allocation not given. Sample collection was performed on day 63 after the first vaccine or placebo injection. Profiled with immunoSEQ multiplex PCR; TCRdb holds only in-frame clones, not every one. The table lists about 390,000 clones, approximately 86% of them singletons. This specimen consisted of peripheral blood, obtained in a trial of Ad26.COV2.S vaccine versus placebo. Source of these receptors: a person between 18 and 60 years old who received the Ad26.COV2.S COVID-19 vaccine or a placebo.

The CDR3 nucleotides are TGTGCCAGCAGTTTAGGGTCCGGGACAGTAAGCAATCAGCCCCAGCATTTT. It yields the protein CASSLGSGTVSNQPQHF. The genes are TRBV27 and TRBJ1-5, with TRBD1 matching 7 bases. Trimming took 2 bases from V and 1 from J; bases not matched to a gene: 8. Germline CDR1 and CDR2: MNHEY and SMNVEV (reference sequence). The CDR3 extends over 17 amino acids.

The chain combines TRBV5-1 with TRBJ1-1; maybe TRBD1 (6 bases). V was clipped by 3 bases and J by 4 bases, with 25 bases between them. CDR3 length: 18 amino acids. Germline CDR1 reads SGHRS; CDR2 reads YFSETQ. In DNA form, the CDR3 reads TGCGCCAGCAGCTCCCGCGGGGGGGGCGGTAAGGTTGGCACTGAAGCTTTCTTT. Residues: CASSSRGGGGKVGTEAFF.

This clone appeared a few times. The chain links TRBV4-1 to TRBJ1-2, with 9 bases lining up with TRBD1. CDR1 is MGHRA and CDR2 is YSYEKL in the germline V gene. The CDR3 extends over 14 amino acids. Trimming removed 6 bases from V and 6 bases from J; junction bases left unmatched: 8. The CDR3 coding sequence is TGCGCCAGCAGAAAACCGGGACAGGGCCATGGCTACACCTTC. Translated, it gives CASRKPGQGHGYTF.

J is TRBJ2-2 and V is TRBV6-2 or TRBV6-3; no reliable D call. Trimming removed 0 bases at V and 3 bases at J, with 14 bases between. Germline V gene sequence: CDR1 MNHEY, CDR2 SVGEGT. The CDR3 extends over 17 amino acids. The CDR3 DNA reads as TGTGCCAGCAGTTACTCAATATCAACTGGGGACACCGGGGAGCTGTTTTTT. Translated, it gives CASSYSISTGDTGELFF.

In the case of this clone: Within the sample, other DNA sequences also encode this same CDR3. This rearrangement joins TRBV11-3 to TRBJ2-5; the D call may be TRBD1 or TRBD2 (5 bases each). The germline gives CDR1 SGHNT, CDR2 YENEEA. The CDR3 sequence is 13 residues long. The V and J ends lost 3 bases and 1 base respectively, with 6 bases between them. The CDR3 DNA is TGTGCCAGCAGCTTCGGGGCCCAAGAGACCCAGTACTTC. Residues: CASSFGAQETQYF.

This sequence joins TRBV7-9 and TRBJ2-1; maybe TRBD1 (5 bases). The CDR3 spans 13 residues. Germline V lookup: CDR1 SEHNR, CDR2 FQNEAQ (reference sequence). Trimming took off 5 bases at V and 7 bases at J, with 12 bases between the two ends. The CDR3 loop is CASSDQGPNEQFF. Written as DNA, the CDR3 is TGTGCCAGCAGCGACCAGGGTCCAAATGAGCAGTTCTTC.

The chain employs TRBV2 and TRBJ1-4; 7 bases line up with TRBD1. This CDR3 comprises 14 residues. Germline V lookup: CDR1 SNHLY, CDR2 FYNNEI. J was trimmed by 4 bases and V by 6 bases; bases with no gene match: 5. CDR3 DNA sequence: TGTGCCAGCAGGGGACAGCCTGTTAATGAAAAACTGTTTTTT. This sequence encodes CASRGQPVNEKLFF.

The V and J genes are TRBV7-2 and TRBJ2-3; D is undetermined. Trimming took 5 bases from V and 0 from J, leaving 15 bases between them. The V gene's germline CDR1 is SGHTA and CDR2 FQGNSA. This CDR3 is 16 amino acids long. CDR3 in amino acids: CASSLMGTTSTDTQYF. The CDR3 nucleotides read TGTGCCAGCAGCCTTATGGGAACCACTAGCACAGATACGCAGTATTTT.

As DNA, the CDR3 is TGTGCCAGCAGTGCCCGGACAGGAATGACTGAAGCTTTCTTT. Residues: CASSARTGMTEAFF. The chain uses TRBV2 and TRBJ1-1; 7 nucleotides line up with TRBD1. The CDR3 contains 14 residues. With V trimmed by 4 bases and J by 5 bases, 7 bases remained unmatched. Germline CDR1 is SNHLY and CDR2 is FYNNEI.

The chain links TRBV10-3 to TRBJ1-2, with D maybe TRBD1 (6 bases). CDR1 and CDR2 (germline): ENHRY, SYGVKD. The V gene lost 4 bases and the J gene lost 5 bases, with 14 bases spanning the gap. The length of the CDR3 is 14 residues. CDR3 DNA: TGTGCCATCAGTGCGTCCAGGGGAGAGTATGGCTACACCTTC. Translation gives CAISASRGEYGYTF.

The chain recombines TRBV7-2 with TRBJ2-3; 11 bases align to TRBD1. V lost 1 base and J lost 6; bases outside the gene matches: 6. Germline loops: CDR1 SGHTA, CDR2 FQGNSA. The length of the CDR3 is 16 residues. The CDR3 DNA sequence: TGTGCCAGCAGCTTAGTCGGACAGGGGGCAGGGGATACGCAGTATTTT. It encodes CASSLVGQGAGDTQYF.

The rearrangement links TRBV12-5 to TRBJ1-2; 8 nucleotides match TRBD1. CDR1 and CDR2 from the germline V gene are LGHNT and FRNRAP. The CDR3 is 14 residues long. The ends lost 1 base at V and 2 bases at J; junction bases unmatched: 0. In DNA, the CDR3 is TGTGCTAGTGGTTTGGGACAGGGGAACTATGGCTACACCTTC. This codes for CASGLGQGNYGYTF.

This sequence joins TRBV29-1 and TRBJ1-1; perhaps TRBD1 as D (5 bases). CDR3 size: 13 residues. Trimming removed 7 bases at V and 2 bases at J, with 14 bases between. Per germline, CDR1 SQVTM and CDR2 ANQGSEA. This CDR3 is CSAWTTSNTEAFF. The CDR3 nucleotides are TGCAGCGCATGGACAACTTCTAACACTGAAGCTTTCTTT.

The chain couples TRBV5-6 to TRBJ2-7, with 8 bases aligning to TRBD2. CDR3 length: 16 amino acids. The trim removed 4 bases at V and 0 bases at J, leaving 9 bases unmatched. From germline, CDR1 is SGHDT and CDR2 YYEEEE. The DNA of the CDR3 is TGTGCCAGCAGCGTTAGCGGGGAGGTTAGCTCCTACGAGCAGTACTTC. Its protein is CASSVSGEVSSYEQYF.

V is TRBV5-8 and J is TRBJ2-2; either TRBD1 or TRBD2 may fit D (5 bases each). Trimming took 3 bases from V and 4 from J, leaving 10 bases between them. Germline CDR1 is SGHTS and CDR2 is YDEGEE. CDR3 length: 14 residues. The CDR3 protein is CASSSLGTTGELFF. The CDR3 nucleotides are TGTGCCAGCAGCTCCTTAGGGACCACCGGGGAGCTGTTTTTT. Full variable domain (missing parts from reference TRBV5-8 and TRBJ2-2): EAGVTQSPTHLIKTRGQQATLRCSPISGHTSVYWYQQALGLGLQFLLWYDEGEERNRGNFPPRFSGRQFPNYSSELNVNALELEDSALYLCASSSLGTTGELFFGEGSRLTVL.

The gene calls are TRBV2 and TRBJ2-1; D perhaps matches TRBD1 (6 bases). The CDR3 totals 13 residues. Trimming stripped 9 bases from V and 7 bases from J, with 16 bases between. Germline V gene data show CDR1 as SNHLY and CDR2 as FYNNEI. The CDR3 DNA reads as TGTGCCAGTAGGGGTAGGGGGAGAAATGAGCAGTTCTTC. This codes for CASRGRGRNEQFF.

CDR3 bases: TGTGCCAGCAGCCCGATCTTGGTGAAGAACACTGAAGCTTTCTTT. It specifies CASSPILVKNTEAFF. The chain joins TRBV7-9 to TRBJ1-1, with unresolved D. V lost 5 bases to trimming and J lost 1 base, with 14 bases between them. CDR3 size: 15 residues. In germline, CDR1 is SEHNR, CDR2 FQNEAQ (reference sequence).

The table lists this clone with a count of one. The J gene is TRBJ2-7, the V gene TRBV12-5; 7 positions agree with TRBD1. The CDR3 consists of 13 residues. Germline V CDR1 and CDR2: LGHNT, FRNRAP. V lost 8 bases to trimming and J lost 2 bases; unmatched junction nucleotides: 6. The CDR3 loop reads CASTTGTAYEQYF. Here the CDR3 DNA reads TGTGCTAGTACAACCGGGACAGCCTACGAGCAGTACTTC.

The chain links TRBV6-1 to TRBJ2-7, with D unresolved. V was cut by 2 bases and J by 6 bases, with 11 bases left in between. The germline V gene encodes CDR1 MNHNS and CDR2 SASEGT. The CDR3 loop spans 13 amino acids. CDR3 DNA: TGTGCCAGCAGTGAAATGGGATTGGGCGAGCAGTACTTC. Translated, it gives CASSEMGLGEQYF.

The V and J genes are TRBV5-1 and TRBJ2-7; 7 bases are shared with TRBD1. The CDR3 runs 15 residues. The V segment lost 4 bases and the J segment 2 bases; nucleotides outside the gene matches: 9. Germline V gene lookup returns CDR1 SGHRS and CDR2 YFSETQ. The CDR3 bases are TGCGCCAGCAGCGTACAACAGGGGTCTGCCTACGAGCAGTACTTC. Translated, it gives CASSVQQGSAYEQYF.

The chain joins TRBV6-6 to TRBJ2-6; D is possibly TRBD1 or TRBD2 (5 bases each). The CDR3 length is 15 residues. With 5 bases removed from V and 4 bases from J, the gap between germline ends came to 12 bases. Germline V gene sequence: CDR1 MNHNY, CDR2 SVGAGI (reference sequence). Here the CDR3 DNA reads TGTGCCAGCAGTGACGCAGGGACCGGGGCCAACGTCCTGACTTTC. Translated, it gives CASSDAGTGANVLTF.

Only a few counts were recorded for this clone. The genes are TRBV7-9 and TRBJ2-5, with D maybe TRBD2 (5 bases). CDR1 is SEHNR, CDR2 FQNEAQ, per germline (reference sequence). The V gene lost 3 bases and the J gene lost 5 bases, with 13 bases spanning the gap. The CDR3 is made up of 14 amino acids. The CDR3, as DNA: TGTGCCAGCAGCTTTGGAGGAGTCAGGGAGACCCAGTACTTC. Its protein is CASSFGGVRETQYF.

V is TRBV11-2 and J is TRBJ1-4; D is unclear. Germline-derived CDR1 and CDR2 are SGHAT and FQNNGV. The V end was cut by 3 bases, the J end by 7 bases, with 6 bases between. The CDR3 contains 12 residues. CDR3 sequence reads: CASSFSGEKLFF. For the CDR3, the DNA is TGTGCCAGCAGCTTCTCGGGTGAAAAACTGTTTTTT.

The V and J genes are TRBV5-4 and TRBJ1-3; no definite D call. Germline CDR1 is SGHNT and CDR2 is YYREEE (reference sequence). The length of the CDR3 is 14 residues. V was clipped by 5 bases and J by 0 bases, with 9 bases between them. CDR3 region: CASSVGDSGNTIYF. The CDR3 DNA reads as TGTGCCAGCAGTGTCGGGGACTCTGGAAACACCATATATTTT. Full variable domain (missing parts from reference TRBV5-4 and TRBJ1-3): ETGVTQSPTHLIKTRGQQVTLRCSSQSGHNTVSWYQQALGQGPQFIFQYYREEENGRGNFPPRFSGLQFPNYSSELNVNALELDDSALYLCASSVGDSGNTIYFGEGSWLTVV.

In nucleotides, the CDR3 is TGTGCCAGCAGCCCAGGTCGTTACACTAACTATGGCTACACCTTC. The encoded protein is CASSPGRYTNYGYTF. V usage is TRBV7-2 and J usage is TRBJ1-2; D unresolved. V lost 5 bases to trimming and J lost 0 bases, with 13 bases between them. Germline V CDR1 and CDR2: SGHTA, FQGNSA. This CDR3 has 15 residues.